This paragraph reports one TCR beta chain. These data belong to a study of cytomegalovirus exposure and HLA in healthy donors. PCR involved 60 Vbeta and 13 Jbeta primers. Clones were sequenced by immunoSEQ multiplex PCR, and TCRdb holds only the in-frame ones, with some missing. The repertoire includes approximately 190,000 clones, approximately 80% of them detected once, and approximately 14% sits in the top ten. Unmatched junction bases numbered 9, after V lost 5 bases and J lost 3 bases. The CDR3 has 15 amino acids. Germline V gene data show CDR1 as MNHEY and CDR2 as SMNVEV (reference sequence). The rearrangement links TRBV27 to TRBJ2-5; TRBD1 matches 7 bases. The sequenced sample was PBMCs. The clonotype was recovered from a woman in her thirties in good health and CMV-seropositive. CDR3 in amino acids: CASSPSPTGKETQYF. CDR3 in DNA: TGTGCCAGCAGTCCCTCCCCGACAGGGAAAGAGACCCAGTACTTC.